Following are 22 T cell receptor beta chains from one sample sequenced in a study of T cell changes during pregnancy in multiple sclerosis. Using immunoSEQ multiplex PCR, the repertoire was profiled, and TCRdb retains in-frame clones only, with some absent. The repertoire consists of about 25,000 clones, with around 90% occurring once and the leading ten covering more than 7.5%. The source was CD8+ T cells from peripheral blood mononuclear cells, collected in the third trimester of pregnancy. The receptors derive from a female donor in good health, enrolled as a control in a pregnancy study.

This clone has only one observation. This chain's CDR3 is CASSDGTSGGYEQYF. The CDR3 DNA is TGTGCCAGCAGCGATGGGACTAGCGGGGGCTACGAGCAGTACTTC. The genes are TRBV6-1 and TRBJ2-7; TRBD2 matches 14 bases. Losses at the gene ends were 6 bases for V and 3 bases for J; bases not matched to a gene: 4. Germline CDR1 and CDR2: MNHNS and SASEGT. The CDR3 totals 15 residues.

The rearrangement joins TRBV4-2 to TRBJ1-5; D call uncertain. The germline gives CDR1 LGHNA, CDR2 YNFKEQ. The CDR3 is 17 amino acids. The V gene lost 0 bases and the J gene lost 2 bases, with 14 bases spanning the gap. The CDR3 bases are TGTGCCAGCAGCCAAGATTTCGAGTCCGGAGGCAATCAGCCCCAGCATTTT. Translating gives CASSQDFESGGNQPQHF.

The chain has TRBV6-5 and TRBJ2-5; D is uncertain. Trimming took off 6 bases at V and 5 bases at J, with 13 bases between the two ends. The CDR3 sequence is 13 residues long. The germline CDR1 and CDR2 sequences are MNHEY and SVGAGI. The CDR3 DNA reads as TGTGCCAGCAGAAGCCAAGCGTGGGAGACCCAGTACTTC. Protein product: CASRSQAWETQYF.

The chain is built from TRBV10-3 and TRBJ2-3; the match to TRBD2 covers 9 bases. The junction had 11 bases not matched to a gene; V was cut back by 10 bases and J by 6 bases. Germline values: CDR1 ENHRY, CDR2 SYGVKD. The length of the CDR3 is 14 residues. The CDR3 here is CATGGGGRGDTQYF. In nucleotides, the CDR3 is TGTGCCACCGGCGGGGGGGGCCGGGGCGATACGCAGTATTTT.

This clone was counted once. V gene TRBV29-1 combines with J gene TRBJ1-1; D is undetermined. CDR1 and CDR2 from the germline V gene are SQVTM and ANQGSEA. Trimming took off 5 bases at V and 5 bases at J, with 6 bases between the two ends. The length of the CDR3 is 10 residues. This chain's CDR3 is CSVTRTEAFF. CDR3 nucleotide sequence: TGCAGCGTTACCAGGACTGAAGCTTTCTTT.

The rearrangement joins TRBV9 to TRBJ2-1; D may be TRBD1 (6 bases). The CDR3 spans 14 residues. V lost 0 bases to trimming and J lost 8 bases, with 12 bases between them. Germline assignment: CDR1 SGDLS and CDR2 YYNGEE. The CDR3 DNA follows: TGTGCCAGCAGCGTAGGTCACAGGGTGGATGAGCAGTTCTTC. This sequence encodes CASSVGHRVDEQFF.

This sequence joins TRBV5-1 and TRBJ1-2; tentative D call: TRBD1 (6 bases). CDR1 and CDR2 from the germline V gene are SGHRS and YFSETQ. The length of the CDR3 is 16 residues. V gave up 0 bases and J gave up 2 bases, with 14 bases separating them. CDR3 region: CASSLERGGRNYGYTF. The CDR3 coding sequence is TGCGCCAGCAGCTTGGAAAGGGGGGGAAGGAACTATGGCTACACCTTC.

The CDR3 nucleotides are TGTGCCACCAGCAGAGAAACCAGGAATGAAAAACTGTTTTTT. This sequence encodes CATSRETRNEKLFF. The rearrangement links TRBV15 to TRBJ1-4; D is ambiguous. This CDR3 comprises 14 residues. Trimming removed 0 bases at V and 5 bases at J, with 7 bases between. Germline V CDR1 and CDR2: LNHNV, YYDKDF (reference sequence).

The chain has TRBV9 and TRBJ2-3; 9 nucleotides agree with TRBD2. This CDR3 is 16 amino acids long. Per germline, CDR1 SGDLS and CDR2 YYNGEE. J was trimmed by 7 bases and V by 0 bases; bases with no gene match: 9. CDR3 sequence: CASSVDGTSSGNTQYF. The CDR3 coding sequence is TGTGCCAGCAGCGTAGATGGGACTAGCTCTGGAAATACGCAGTATTTT.

The rearrangement joins TRBV13 to TRBJ2-3; D may be TRBD2 (5 bases). Germline V lookup: CDR1 PRHDT, CDR2 FYEKMQ (reference sequence). CDR3 length: 14 amino acids. Trimming removed 1 base at V and 4 bases at J, with 9 bases between. The CDR3 coding sequence is TGTGCCAGCAGCTTAGCCGGGGTCCCAGATACGCAGTATTTT. It yields the protein CASSLAGVPDTQYF.

The chain employs TRBV29-1 and TRBJ2-1, with 11 bases lining up with TRBD2. CDR1 and CDR2 from the germline V gene are SQVTM and ANQGSEA. J was trimmed by 6 bases and V by 8 bases; bases with no gene match: 9. This CDR3 has 14 amino acids. CDR3 coding DNA: TGCAGCACCCCGGGACTAGCGGACCCCAATGAGCAGTTCTTC. Translated, it gives CSTPGLADPNEQFF.

The chain carries TRBV27 and TRBJ2-1, with unresolved D. This CDR3 is 13 amino acids long. Looked up from germline, CDR1 is MNHEY and CDR2 is SMNVEV (reference sequence). Trimming took 1 base from V and 3 from J, leaving 4 bases between them. CDR3 sequence reads: CASSLFNYNEQFF. The CDR3 DNA is TGTGCCAGCAGTTTATTTAACTACAATGAGCAGTTCTTC.

This chain joins TRBV4-1 and TRBJ2-3; 10 nucleotides agree with TRBD2. CDR3 length: 16 amino acids. V dropped 5 bases and J dropped 3; count of bases not matched to a gene: 8. Germline values: CDR1 MGHRA, CDR2 YSYEKL. The CDR3 region is CASSGSSSGSTDTQYF. CDR3 DNA: TGCGCCAGCAGCGGGTCCTCTAGCGGGAGTACAGATACGCAGTATTTT.

This sequence joins TRBV19 and TRBJ2-6; no definite D call. Deletions cut 10 bases from V and 0 bases from J, with 4 bases between. Germline CDR1 reads LNHDA; CDR2 reads SQIVND (reference sequence). The CDR3 runs to 12 residues. CDR3: CATNSGANVLTF. The CDR3 region has the DNA TGTGCCACCAACTCTGGGGCCAACGTCCTGACTTTC.

This clone is medium-sized. This rearrangement joins TRBV6-4 to TRBJ2-3; 7 bases line up with TRBD2. The CDR3 extends over 15 amino acids. The trim removed 0 bases at V and 8 bases at J, leaving 8 bases unmatched. The germline V gene encodes CDR1 MRHNA and CDR2 SNTAGT. The chain's CDR3 is CASSDSSGEGRTQYF. In nucleotides, the CDR3 is TGTGCCAGCAGTGACTCGAGCGGGGAGGGTCGTACGCAGTATTTT.

V usage is TRBV27 and J usage is TRBJ2-1, with TRBD2 as a possible D gene (5 bases). The germline V gene encodes CDR1 MNHEY and CDR2 SMNVEV (reference sequence). V shed 8 bases and J shed 5 bases, with 16 bases lying between them. This CDR3 has 14 amino acids. The CDR3 is CASGYPGSNNEQFF. The CDR3 DNA sequence: TGTGCCAGCGGGTACCCGGGATCTAACAATGAGCAGTTCTTC.

The V gene is TRBV5-6, the J gene TRBJ2-7; no clear D. From germline, CDR1 is SGHDT and CDR2 YYEEEE. The CDR3 contains 13 residues. Trimming cost V 0 bases and J 2 bases, with 6 bases left between them. Here the CDR3 reads CASSLAPTYEQYF. The CDR3 DNA sequence: TGTGCCAGCAGCTTGGCCCCTACCTACGAGCAGTACTTC.

The J gene is TRBJ2-1, the V gene TRBV6-4, with 11 bases that match TRBD2. The CDR3 extends over 15 amino acids. V shed 6 bases, J shed 5 bases, and the junction held 6 bases outside the gene matches. Germline V gene data show CDR1 as MRHNA and CDR2 as SNTAGT. As DNA, the CDR3 is TGTGCCAGCAGCCTGACTAGCGGGGCAAACAATGAGCAGTTCTTC. The encoded protein is CASSLTSGANNEQFF.

The V and J genes are TRBV19 and TRBJ1-1, with 11 bases identical to TRBD1. Germline V gene sequence: CDR1 LNHDA, CDR2 SQIVND (reference sequence). V trimming: 5 bases; J trimming: 4 bases; junction bases outside the gene matches: 6. The CDR3 has 15 amino acids. In DNA, the CDR3 is TGTGCCAGTAGTGCGGACAGGGGGCGCCGCACTGAAGCTTTCTTT. It encodes CASSADRGRRTEAFF.

The chain links TRBV19 to TRBJ1-2, with D perhaps matching TRBD1 (5 bases). The length of the CDR3 is 14 residues. The germline V gene has CDR1 LNHDA and CDR2 SQIVND (reference sequence). Trimming pared 6 bases from V and 8 bases from J, leaving 19 bases between. The CDR3 reads CASRVPGGSGGYTF. CDR3 coding DNA: TGTGCCAGTAGGGTCCCCGGGGGTTCGGGCGGCTACACCTTC.

J is TRBJ2-7 and V is TRBV4-1, with D perhaps matching TRBD1 (6 bases). This CDR3 is 13 amino acids long. V lost 4 bases to trimming and J lost 6 bases, with 13 bases between them. In germline, CDR1 is MGHRA, CDR2 YSYEKL. This CDR3 is CASSPRQAREQYF. CDR3 in DNA: TGCGCCAGCAGCCCCCGACAGGCTCGCGAGCAGTACTTC.

This clone was counted a few times. The chain joins TRBV19 to TRBJ1-1; D is ambiguous. With 8 bases removed from V and 6 bases from J, the gap between germline ends came to 7 bases. The CDR3 extends over 10 amino acids. The germline V gene encodes CDR1 LNHDA and CDR2 SQIVND (reference sequence). The DNA of the CDR3 is TGTGCCAGTGGAGATTCTGAAGCTTTCTTT. Encoded protein: CASGDSEAFF.